A selection of T cell receptor beta chains follows, all from one sample in a study of tumor-infiltrating lymphocytes in primary liver carcinoma. Each CDR3 protein gets one entry after TCRdb re-called the multiplex PCR reads with MiXCR. The repertoire includes around 330,000 distinct CDR3 sequences, about three fifths of them detected once, and about 17% sits in the top ten. Specimen: peripheral blood. Receptors originate from a woman aged 25-40 years with primary liver carcinoma and hepatitis B virus infection. Each CDR3 is given with its conserved first and last residue. D genes are given only for firm matches. Not all rows give a size; the values are once, few, many and, for expanded clones, a class.

clone_size: few; d_call: .; j_call: TRBJ2-6; v_call: TRBV6-6; cdr3_nt: TGTGCCAGCGGAACCAGTAATGGGGCCAACGTCCTGACTTTC; cdr3_aa: CASGTSNGANVLTF
clone_size: .; d_call: .; j_call: TRBJ1-1; v_call: TRBV29-1; cdr3_nt: TGCAGGGCCACATCAGGGTATGGTATTGAAGCTTTCTTT; cdr3_aa: CRATSGYGIEAFF
clone_size: many; d_call: .; j_call: TRBJ2-3; v_call: TRBV11-1; cdr3_nt: TGTGCCAGCAGCTTAAGAGGGCCGGGGGATACGCAGTATTTT; cdr3_aa: CASSLRGPGDTQYF
clone_size: few; d_call: TRBD2; j_call: TRBJ2-7; v_call: TRBV6-5; cdr3_nt: TGTGCCAGCAGTTCGGGAAGGACTAGCGGGAGGGAGGGGTACGAGCAGTACTTC; cdr3_aa: CASSSGRTSGREGYEQYF
clone_size: .; d_call: TRBD1; j_call: TRBJ2-7; v_call: TRBV28; cdr3_nt: TGTGCCAGCAGTTTAAGGACAGGGGTGTACTTC; cdr3_aa: CASSLRTGVYF
clone_size: .; d_call: .; j_call: TRBJ1-2; v_call: TRBV5-5; cdr3_nt: TGTGCCAGCAGCTTGTCCGGGAGTCGGCGGGGCTACACCTTC; cdr3_aa: CASSLSGSRRGYTF
clone_size: .; d_call: .; j_call: TRBJ1-4; v_call: TRBV25-1; cdr3_nt: TGTGCCAGCAGTGAAGGGACGGCGGACGAAAAACTGTTTTTT; cdr3_aa: CASSEGTADEKLFF
clone_size: .; d_call: .; j_call: TRBJ1-2; v_call: TRBV29-1; cdr3_nt: TGCAGCGCCGAAACCCTCGGACGGTTCTATGTCTACACCTTC; cdr3_aa: CSAETLGRFYVYTF
clone_size: .; d_call: .; j_call: TRBJ2-1; v_call: TRBV6-2/TRBV6-3; cdr3_nt: TGTGCCAGCAGATCCCCGGAGGGTGGGGTTGTTTGGTTGACAAACAATGAGCAGTTCTTC; cdr3_aa: CASRSPEGGVVWLTNNEQFF
clone_size: few; d_call: .; j_call: TRBJ2-2; v_call: TRBV5-4; cdr3_nt: TGTGCCAGCAGCCAGATGGCTACTAGCAGTCCAGGGGAGCTGTTTTTT; cdr3_aa: CASSQMATSSPGELFF
clone_size: .; d_call: .; j_call: TRBJ2-2; v_call: TRBV11-1; cdr3_nt: TGTGCCAGCAGCTTCGGTAGGCCTGGCGGGGAGCTGTTTTTT; cdr3_aa: CASSFGRPGGELFF
clone_size: few; d_call: .; j_call: TRBJ2-2; v_call: TRBV5-5; cdr3_nt: TGTGCCAGCAGCCACCGAACCGGGGAGCTGTTTTTT; cdr3_aa: CASSHRTGELFF
clone_size: .; d_call: TRBD1; j_call: TRBJ1-5; v_call: TRBV28; cdr3_nt: TGTGCCAGCAGTTCTCCCGGACAGGGGAAGCAGCCCCAGCATTTT; cdr3_aa: CASSSPGQGKQPQHF
clone_size: .; d_call: TRBD2; j_call: TRBJ2-3; v_call: TRBV10-3; cdr3_nt: TGTGCCATCAGGGCGGGAGTTGGCACAGATACGCAGTATTTT; cdr3_aa: CAIRAGVGTDTQYF
clone_size: many; d_call: .; j_call: TRBJ1-2; v_call: TRBV12-3/TRBV12-4; cdr3_nt: TGTGCCAGCAGTTTACGGGGAGTTCTTTGGGGCTACACCTTC; cdr3_aa: CASSLRGVLWGYTF
clone_size: many; d_call: .; j_call: TRBJ1-1; v_call: TRBV29-1; cdr3_nt: TGCAGCGTTGATGGGGGGTCTTACACTGAAGCTTTCTTT; cdr3_aa: CSVDGGSYTEAFF
clone_size: few; d_call: TRBD2; j_call: TRBJ2-3; v_call: TRBV5-6; cdr3_nt: TGTGCCAGCAGGGTACTAAGCGGGAGTACAGATACGCAGTATTTT; cdr3_aa: CASRVLSGSTDTQYF
clone_size: .; d_call: .; j_call: TRBJ2-7; v_call: TRBV12-3/TRBV12-4; cdr3_nt: TGTGCCAGCAGTCCGAGTTCGGGTGAGGAGTACTTC; cdr3_aa: CASSPSSGEEYF
clone_size: .; d_call: .; j_call: TRBJ1-2; v_call: TRBV5-1; cdr3_nt: TGCGCCAGCAGCGAGGGGCCCTCATATGGCTACACCTTC; cdr3_aa: CASSEGPSYGYTF
clone_size: .; d_call: TRBD1; j_call: TRBJ1-5; v_call: TRBV28; cdr3_nt: TGTGCCAGTCGACAGGGGGGTCAGCCCCAGCATTTT; cdr3_aa: CASRQGGQPQHF
clone_size: .; d_call: .; j_call: TRBJ1-3; v_call: TRBV12-3/TRBV12-4; cdr3_nt: TGTGCCAGCAGTTCCCAACCCCTAAACACCATATATTTT; cdr3_aa: CASSSQPLNTIYF
clone_size: few; d_call: .; j_call: TRBJ2-4; v_call: TRBV29-1; cdr3_nt: TGCAGCGTTGAAGATTGGGGGAAGGACAAAAACTTTCAATACTTC; cdr3_aa: CSVEDWGKDKNFQYF
clone_size: .; d_call: .; j_call: TRBJ2-1; v_call: TRBV13; cdr3_nt: TGTGCCAGCAGCTCCCGGGACCTAGTCCACAATGAGCAGTTCTTC; cdr3_aa: CASSSRDLVHNEQFF
clone_size: few; d_call: .; j_call: TRBJ1-1; v_call: TRBV6-5; cdr3_nt: TGTGCCAGCAGAGCACAATCGGGGAACACTGAAGCTTTCTTT; cdr3_aa: CASRAQSGNTEAFF
clone_size: .; d_call: TRBD1; j_call: TRBJ2-3; v_call: TRBV11-2; cdr3_nt: TGTGCCAGCAGCTTAGGAACAGGGGGGACAGATATGCAGTATTTT; cdr3_aa: CASSLGTGGTDMQYF
clone_size: many; d_call: .; j_call: TRBJ1-1; v_call: TRBV11-1; cdr3_nt: TGTGCCAGCAGCTTAAACCAGGGGCGCGCTGAAGCTTTCTTT; cdr3_aa: CASSLNQGRAEAFF
clone_size: .; d_call: TRBD2; j_call: TRBJ2-7; v_call: TRBV5-1; cdr3_nt: TGCGCCAGCAGCCCGGAAGGGACTAGCGGGCAGTCCCCCTATGAGCAGTACTTC; cdr3_aa: CASSPEGTSGQSPYEQYF
clone_size: .; d_call: TRBD1; j_call: TRBJ2-4; v_call: TRBV6-1; cdr3_nt: TGTGCCAGCAGCCTATTACATCGACAGGGTAAAGCCAAAAACATTCAGTACTTC; cdr3_aa: CASSLLHRQGKAKNIQYF
clone_size: .; d_call: TRBD2; j_call: TRBJ2-1; v_call: TRBV11-1; cdr3_nt: TGTGCCAGCAGCAGACTAGCGGGAGGGCGCAATGAGCAGTTCTTC; cdr3_aa: CASSRLAGGRNEQFF
clone_size: .; d_call: TRBD1; j_call: TRBJ2-2; v_call: TRBV5-6; cdr3_nt: TGTGCCAGCAGCTTGGGACAGGGGGCCGGGGAGCTGTTTTTT; cdr3_aa: CASSLGQGAGELFF
clone_size: many; d_call: TRBD2; j_call: TRBJ2-3; v_call: TRBV12-3/TRBV12-4; cdr3_nt: TGTGCCAGCAGTTCCAGTGGTCCCGGGACTAGCGGGAGTGGGGCCACAGATACGCAGTATTTT; cdr3_aa: CASSSSGPGTSGSGATDTQYF
clone_size: .; d_call: .; j_call: TRBJ1-4; v_call: TRBV4-3; cdr3_nt: TGCGCCAGCAGCCAAGATCCTCCCGGGGTTACTAATGAAAAACCGTTTTTT; cdr3_aa: CASSQDPPGVTNEKPFF
clone_size: few; d_call: .; j_call: TRBJ2-3; v_call: TRBV12-3/TRBV12-4; cdr3_nt: TGTGCCAGCACCGAGGGGGACTTGCACACAGATACGCAGTATTTT; cdr3_aa: CASTEGDLHTDTQYF
clone_size: many; d_call: .; j_call: TRBJ2-7; v_call: TRBV28; cdr3_nt: TGTGCCAGCACCGAAGTTAGCGGATATCCCGCGTACGAGCAGTACTTC; cdr3_aa: CASTEVSGYPAYEQYF
clone_size: .; d_call: .; j_call: TRBJ2-1; v_call: TRBV29-1; cdr3_nt: .; cdr3_aa: CSVALGAIEYNEPFF
clone_size: .; d_call: .; j_call: TRBJ1-1; v_call: TRBV5-1; cdr3_nt: TGCGCCAGCAGCCCGGCGGGTACTCTGAACACTGAAGCTTTCTTT; cdr3_aa: CASSPAGTLNTEAFF